The clone carrying this T cell receptor (beta chain) was seen more than once but under ten times. The record originates from a study of blood T cell repertoires in COVID-19. Study overall: Specimens from acute and convalescent COVID-19 originated in the United States, Italy and Spain. Sample material is recorded as cDNA or gDNA derived from T cells, B-cell-depleted T cells, or PBMCs.

Authors' data handling: Amplifying reference gene primers gave estimates of nucleated cell counts. This table comes from immunoSEQ multiplex PCR, and its TCRdb copy is limited to in-frame clones, with some not included. That table gives V, J and clone size, and the DNA gave D and trimming. The sample lists roughly 120,000 clones, around 70% occurring once. Enrollment of patients from Seattle took place during active infection, with longitudinal follow-up. Germline-derived CDR1 and CDR2 are SGHRS and YFSETQ. V gave up 4 bases and J gave up 6 bases; unmatched junction bases: 18. The CDR3 runs to 18 residues.

The chain uses TRBV5-1 and TRBJ2-7, with 11 bases lining up with TRBD2. The sample was peripheral blood. The sequence was collected from a man at least 80 years old with COVID-19, enrolled during active disease. This chain's CDR3 is CASSPQGTSGNRPSEQYF. CDR3 nucleotide sequence: TGCGCCAGCAGCCCGCAAGGGACTAGCGGAAATAGGCCCTCCGAGCAGTACTTC.